This entry features one T cell receptor beta chain sequence. This entry comes from a study of response to subunit inactivated influenza vaccine. Germline CDR1 SEHNR, CDR2 FQNEAQ (reference sequence). V lost 2 bases, J lost 6 bases, and 13 bases lay in between. This CDR3 spans 14 amino acids. TCRdb re-called the RT-PCR reads with MiXCR, one entry per CDR3 protein. Of 150,000 to 200,000 distinct CDR3 sequences in the sample, over 9.5% were seen once. The sample also formed part of further work on T cells expressing NK-cell markers. That work states: Researchers built TCR beta cDNA using 5'RACE template switching with UMIs. The study drew TCR beta repertoires from sorted CD3+CD56+NKG2C+, CD3+CD56+NKG2C- and CD3+CD56-NKG2C+ T cells. The sequencing cohort of eight donors included seven HCMV-seropositive individuals and one seronegative individual. Within several experiments, an anti-gamma-delta TCR antibody kept the sorting limited to alpha-beta TCR T cells. Certain NKG2C+ T cell clones were expanded, and their HCMV specificity remained unclear.

The sample here was CD8+ T cells sorted from PBMCs, taken 11 to 12 days after vaccination. The chain couples TRBV7-9 to TRBJ1-1; D remains ambiguous. The sequence was obtained from a man in his forties or fifties who received an inactivated influenza vaccine. The DNA of the CDR3 is TGTGCCAGCAGCTTATCGGCCAGTGGCCCTGAAGCTTTCTTT. Residues: CASSLSASGPEAFF.